This is a list of T cell receptor beta chains from one sample in a study of graft-versus-host responses after intestinal transplantation. These receptors are not linked to any known antigen. The table came from immunoSEQ multiplex PCR; TCRdb's copy has only in-frame clones and leaves some out. Of more than 90,000 clones listed, just under 95% are singletons. Specimen: unstimulated CD8+ T cells sorted from spleen or lymph node cells, collected before transplant. The receptors here all came from a human donor who was the organ donor for an intestinal transplant. Both conserved end residues are part of each CDR3.

V	CDR3
TRBV28	CASSFEYSNQPQHF
TRBV2	CASSLDTSRYNEQFF
TRBV5-1	CASSLGGNGYNEQFF
TRBV28	CASSLILASGSGDEQYF
TRBV5-1	CASSLVPSPSSRYQPQHF
TRBV4-2	CASSQGPAGYNEQFF
TRBV2	CASRPGHGTGRSNEQFF
TRBV9	CASSGTGTSGRTPPRAQYF
TRBV6-6	CASSYSRGGANGYTF
TRBV30	CAHGKNTEAFF
TRBV10-3	CAISPSGTNTGELFF
TRBV2	CASSETPGYHYEQYF
TRBV11-2	CASSLVKPGAPNEKLFF
TRBV9	CASSGGGRLAEKEGQETQYF
TRBV7-9	CASSFDRQYYGYTF
TRBV7-9	CASSAAASGPYEQYF
TRBV4-2	CASSQDQGRFTEAFF
TRBV29-1	CSVEWASGRRIPHNEQFF
TRBV29-1	CSVRDRGTEAFF
TRBV9	CASSVGWVGGTGELFF
TRBV12-5	CASAIAGTYNEQFF
TRBV13	CASSLRGIGYGYTF
TRBV27	CASSFAGREYNEQFF
TRBV9	CASSFTQRATDTQYF
TRBV7-8	CASSSGRVIPYGYTF
TRBV13	CASSLAGVSYEQYF
TRBV4-1	CASSQEGGNTEAFF
TRBV11-2	CASSLAETQYF
TRBV6-6	CASSSAGGTNYEQYF
TRBV2	CASSEEGSYEQYF
TRBV7-2	CASSLVYLNIQYF
TRBV29-1	CSVDQGRAYGYTF
TRBV9	CASSLGTSSYEQYF
TRBV5-6	CASSLGHTIYF
TRBV6-5	CASSPGTADYEQYF
TRBV9	CASSVGGGVSNEKLFF
TRBV5-5	CASSVGREQYF
TRBV7-9	CASSQKYNEQFF
TRBV10-1	CASSGVICNYGYTF
TRBV29-1	CSVGATGNTYEQYF
TRBV7-3	CASSCRDRGSVAPIPVNTEAFF
TRBV9	CASSVGLAGSEQYF
TRBV18	CASSPGTRDEQYF
TRBV30	CAWTLQGGYTF
TRBV7-2	CASSLRRLAGGPGGELFF
TRBV29-1	CSVWGEDGQYF
TRBV19	CASSIGSGSEAFF
TRBV19	CASIIRDSEPENTEAFF
TRBV13	CASSLGDEQFF
TRBV4-2	CASSQADRLAGVETQYF
TRBV15	CATSRGDTYEQYF
TRBV9	CASSPPNNEQFF
TRBV9	CASSQPGQAYNEQFF